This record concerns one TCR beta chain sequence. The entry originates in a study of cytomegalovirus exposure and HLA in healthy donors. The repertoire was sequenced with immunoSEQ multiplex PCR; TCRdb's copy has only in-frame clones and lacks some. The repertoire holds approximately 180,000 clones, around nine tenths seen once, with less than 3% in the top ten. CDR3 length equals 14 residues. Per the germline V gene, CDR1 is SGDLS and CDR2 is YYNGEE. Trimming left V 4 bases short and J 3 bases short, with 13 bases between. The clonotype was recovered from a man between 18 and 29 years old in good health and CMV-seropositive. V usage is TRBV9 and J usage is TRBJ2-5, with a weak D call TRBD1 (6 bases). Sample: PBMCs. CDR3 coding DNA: TGTGCCAGCAGCAAGGGACACGTTAAAGAGACCCAGTACTTC. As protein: CASSKGHVKETQYF.